This paragraph reports one T cell receptor beta chain. Its antigen is unknown. This entry is derived from a study of OX40 agonist ivuxolimab in advanced cancers. About the research overall: Six ivuxolimab dose levels, 0.01 to 10 mg/kg, were given intravenously every 2 weeks.

The protocol was immunoSEQ multiplex PCR, while the TCRdb copy is restricted to in-frame clones and leaves out a portion. The sample yields about 58,000 clones, around 83% seen once. Trimming removed 2 bases at V and 4 bases at J, with 9 bases between. Germline CDR1 SGHRS, CDR2 YFSETQ. This CDR3 has 14 residues. Autoimmune disease history or systemic immunosuppression barred patients. The study's findings and limits: At doses 0.1 to 3.0 mg/kg, CD4+ and CD8+ clones expanded. On average, CD8+ T cells had more expanded clones than CD4+.

The chain carries TRBV5-1 and TRBJ1-4; no definite D call. The specimen was CD4+ or CD8+ T cells sorted from blood, collected in a trial of the OX40 agonist ivuxolimab. The clonotype was recovered from an adult with an advanced solid tumor such as melanoma, head and neck, liver or kidney cancer. The CDR3 DNA reads TGCGCCAGCAGCTTTTCGGCGTTTAATGAAAAACTGTTTTTT. It translates to CASSFSAFNEKLFF. The full variable domain, with the rest looked up from reference TRBV5-1 and TRBJ1-4, is KAGVTQTPRYLIKTRGQQVTLSCSPISGHRSVSWYQQTPGQGLQFLFEYFSETQRNKGNFPGRFSGRQFSNSRSEMNVSTLELGDSALYLCASSFSAFNEKLFFGSGTQLSVL.